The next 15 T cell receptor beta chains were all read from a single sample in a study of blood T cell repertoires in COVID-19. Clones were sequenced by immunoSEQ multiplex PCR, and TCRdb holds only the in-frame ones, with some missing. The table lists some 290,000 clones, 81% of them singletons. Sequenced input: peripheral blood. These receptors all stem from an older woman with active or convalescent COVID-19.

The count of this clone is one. DNA of the CDR3: TGCGCCAGCAGTGACGCGGGTAGCACAGATACGCAGTATTTT. As protein: CASSDAGSTDTQYF. This sequence joins TRBV10-1 and TRBJ2-3; TRBD2 might be the D (5 bases). This CDR3 contains 14 residues. The V and J ends lost 3 bases and 0 bases respectively, with 7 bases between them. Germline values: CDR1 WNHNN, CDR2 SYGVQD (reference sequence).

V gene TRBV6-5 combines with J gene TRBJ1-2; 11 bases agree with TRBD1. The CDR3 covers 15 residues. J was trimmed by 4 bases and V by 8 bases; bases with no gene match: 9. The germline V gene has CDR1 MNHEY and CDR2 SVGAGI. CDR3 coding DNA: TGTGCCAGCCTAGGGGGACAGGGGGGGACCTATGGCTACACCTTC. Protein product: CASLGGQGGTYGYTF.

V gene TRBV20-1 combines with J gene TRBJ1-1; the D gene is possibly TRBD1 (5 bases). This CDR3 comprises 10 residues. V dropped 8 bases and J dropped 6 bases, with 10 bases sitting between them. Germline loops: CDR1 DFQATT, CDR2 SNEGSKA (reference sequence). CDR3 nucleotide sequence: TGCAGTAGCGGAGGGGCTGAAGCTTTCTTT. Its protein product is CSSGGAEAFF.

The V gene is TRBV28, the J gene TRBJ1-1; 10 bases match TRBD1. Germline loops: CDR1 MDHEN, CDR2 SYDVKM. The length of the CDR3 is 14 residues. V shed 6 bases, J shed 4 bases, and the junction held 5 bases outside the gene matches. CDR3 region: CASRLGQGGTEAFF. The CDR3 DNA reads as TGTGCCAGCAGGCTCGGACAGGGGGGCACTGAAGCTTTCTTT.

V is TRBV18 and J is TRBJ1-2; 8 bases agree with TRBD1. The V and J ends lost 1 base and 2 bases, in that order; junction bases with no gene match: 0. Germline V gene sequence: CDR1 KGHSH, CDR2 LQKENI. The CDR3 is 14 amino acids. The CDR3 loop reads CASSPRTGNYGYTF. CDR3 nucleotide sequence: TGTGCCAGCTCACCACGGACAGGGAACTATGGCTACACCTTC. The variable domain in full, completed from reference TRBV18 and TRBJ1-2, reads NAGVMQNPRHLVRRRGQEARLRCSPMKGHSHVYWYRQLPEEGLKFMVYLQKENIIDESGMPKERFSAEFPKEGPSILRIQQVVRGDSAAYFCASSPRTGNYGYTFGSGTRLTVV.

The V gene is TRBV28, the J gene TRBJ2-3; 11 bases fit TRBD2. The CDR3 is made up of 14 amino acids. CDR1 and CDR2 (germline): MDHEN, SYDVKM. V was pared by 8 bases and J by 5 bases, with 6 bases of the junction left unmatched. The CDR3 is CASQLAGGLDTQYF. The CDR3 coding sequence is TGTGCCAGCCAGCTAGCGGGGGGCTTAGATACGCAGTATTTT.

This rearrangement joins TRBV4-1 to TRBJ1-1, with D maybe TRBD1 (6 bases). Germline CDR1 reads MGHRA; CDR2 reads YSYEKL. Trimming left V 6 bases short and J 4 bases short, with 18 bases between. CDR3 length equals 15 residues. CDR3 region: CASRNQQGLGTEAFF. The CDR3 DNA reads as TGCGCCAGCAGAAATCAACAGGGTCTGGGCACTGAAGCTTTCTTT.

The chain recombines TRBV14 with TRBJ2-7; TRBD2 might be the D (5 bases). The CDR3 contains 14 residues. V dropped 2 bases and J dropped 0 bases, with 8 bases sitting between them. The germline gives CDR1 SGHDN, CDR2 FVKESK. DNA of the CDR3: TGTGCCAGCAGCCAACACGGGGACTCCTACGAGCAGTACTTC. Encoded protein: CASSQHGDSYEQYF.

CDR3 in DNA: TGCGCCAGCAGCCAAGGTCCGGGAACCTACGAGCAGTACTTC. This encodes CASSQGPGTYEQYF. V usage is TRBV4-3 and J usage is TRBJ2-7; the D gene is possibly TRBD2 (5 bases). V dropped 1 base and J dropped 2 bases, with 9 bases sitting between them. The CDR3 loop spans 14 amino acids. CDR1 LGHNA and CDR2 YSLEER come from the germline V gene.

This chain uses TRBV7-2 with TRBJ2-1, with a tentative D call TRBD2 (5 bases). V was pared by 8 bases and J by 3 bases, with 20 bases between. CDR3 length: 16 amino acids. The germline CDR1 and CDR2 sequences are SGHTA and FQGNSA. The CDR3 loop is CASHPYEGRGYNEQFF. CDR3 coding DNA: TGTGCCAGCCACCCATACGAGGGTCGGGGCTACAATGAGCAGTTCTTC.

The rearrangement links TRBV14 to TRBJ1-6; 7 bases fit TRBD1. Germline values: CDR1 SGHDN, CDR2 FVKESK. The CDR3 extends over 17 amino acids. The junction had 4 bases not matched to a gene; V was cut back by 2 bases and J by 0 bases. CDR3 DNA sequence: TGTGCCAGCAGCCAACCAGGGGGGAGCTCCTATAATTCACCCCTCCACTTT. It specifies CASSQPGGSSYNSPLHF.

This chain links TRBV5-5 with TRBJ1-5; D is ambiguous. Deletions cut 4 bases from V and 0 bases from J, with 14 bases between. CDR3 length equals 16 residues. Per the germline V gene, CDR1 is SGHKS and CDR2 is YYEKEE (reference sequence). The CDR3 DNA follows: TGTGCCAGCAGCCTTACCCCAGGTAATAGCAATCAGCCCCAGCATTTT. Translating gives CASSLTPGNSNQPQHF. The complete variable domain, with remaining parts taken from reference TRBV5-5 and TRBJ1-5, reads DAGVTQSPTHLIKTRGQQVTLRCSPISGHKSVSWYQQVLGQGPQFIFQYYEKEERGRGNFPDRFSARQFPNYSSELNVNALLLGDSALYLCASSLTPGNSNQPQHFGDGTRLSIL.

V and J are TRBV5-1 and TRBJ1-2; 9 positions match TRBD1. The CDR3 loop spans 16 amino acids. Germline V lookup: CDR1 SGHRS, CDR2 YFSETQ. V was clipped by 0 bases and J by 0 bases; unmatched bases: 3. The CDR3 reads CASSLAWTGANYGYTF. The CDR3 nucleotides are TGCGCCAGCAGCTTGGCTTGGACAGGGGCTAACTATGGCTACACCTTC.

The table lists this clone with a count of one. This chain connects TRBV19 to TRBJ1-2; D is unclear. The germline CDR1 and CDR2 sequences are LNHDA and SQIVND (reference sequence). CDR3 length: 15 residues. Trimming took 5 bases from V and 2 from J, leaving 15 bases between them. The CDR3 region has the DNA TGTGCCAGTAGTTTCTCCCGAGGGATCAACTATGGCTACACCTTC. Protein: CASSFSRGINYGYTF.

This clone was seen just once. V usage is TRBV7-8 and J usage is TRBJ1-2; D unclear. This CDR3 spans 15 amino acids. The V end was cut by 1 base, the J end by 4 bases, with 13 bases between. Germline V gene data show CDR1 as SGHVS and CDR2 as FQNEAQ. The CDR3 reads CASSLERRPIYGYTF. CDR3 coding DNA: TGTGCCAGCAGCTTAGAGCGAAGGCCGATCTATGGCTACACCTTC.